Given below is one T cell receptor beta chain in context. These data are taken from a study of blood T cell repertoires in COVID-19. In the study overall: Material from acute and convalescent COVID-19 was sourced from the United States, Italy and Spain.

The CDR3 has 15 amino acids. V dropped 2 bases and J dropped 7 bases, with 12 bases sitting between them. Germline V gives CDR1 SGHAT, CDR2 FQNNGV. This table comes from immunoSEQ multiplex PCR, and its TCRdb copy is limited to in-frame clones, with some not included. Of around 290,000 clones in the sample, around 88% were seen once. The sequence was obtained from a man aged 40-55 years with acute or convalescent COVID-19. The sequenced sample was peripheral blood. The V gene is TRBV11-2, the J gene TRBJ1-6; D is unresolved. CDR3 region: CASSLNREGNSPLHF. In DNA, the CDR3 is TGTGCCAGCAGCTTAAATAGGGAGGGCAATTCACCCCTCCACTTT.